This entry features one T cell receptor (beta chain) sequence. Its antigen is undetermined. This specimen belongs to a study of early T cells in non-severe SARS-CoV-2 infection. Overall study context: Sequencing used unsorted whole-blood bulk RNA, so chains lack pairing.

General observations from the study: VDJdb matching, biased toward anti-spike CD8 responses, missed private and CD4 specificities.

TCRdb re-analysed the 5' RACE reads in MiXCR, keeping a single row per CDR3 protein. The table lists tens of thousands of distinct CDR3 sequences, roughly 11% of them singletons. The clonotype was recovered from an adult who was a healthcare worker with PCR-confirmed SARS-CoV-2 infection or an uninfected control (not recorded which). The sample was whole blood.

The CDR3 reads CASSFPSGRLTDTQYF. The CDR3, as DNA: TGTGCCAGCAGCTTTCCTAGCGGGCGATTGACAGATACGCAGTATTTT. J is TRBJ2-3 and V is TRBV7-9, with 8 bases lining up with TRBD2. The V segment lost 3 bases and the J segment 3 bases; nucleotides outside the gene matches: 8. CDR3 length: 16 residues. Germline values: CDR1 SEHNR, CDR2 FQNEAQ (reference sequence). Together with reference TRBV7-9 and TRBJ2-3, the CDR3 gives the full variable domain: DTGVSQNPRHKITKRGQNVTFRCDPISEHNRLYWYRQTLGQGPEFLTYFQNEAQLEKSRLLSDRFSAERPKGSFSTLEIQRTEQGDSAMYLCASSFPSGRLTDTQYFGPGTRLTVL.